Listed here are 10 T cell receptor beta chains from one sample, sequenced in a study of blood T cell repertoires in COVID-19. Some clones are missing from TCRdb's copy, which holds only in-frame ones; the method was immunoSEQ multiplex PCR. The sample lists under 95,000 clones; around 88% were seen once. Sequences were obtained from peripheral blood. These receptors originate from a woman older than 75 with acute or convalescent COVID-19.

The chain recombines TRBV11-1 with TRBJ2-1, with 8 bases fitting TRBD2. V gave up 1 base and J gave up 8 bases; unmatched junction bases: 10. The germline V gene encodes CDR1 SGHAT and CDR2 FQDESV (reference sequence). The CDR3 length is 16 residues. Here the CDR3 reads CASSLDQSAGGYEQFF. The CDR3 nucleotides read TGTGCCAGCAGCTTAGATCAGAGCGCGGGGGGATATGAGCAGTTCTTC.

This chain connects TRBV4-2 to TRBJ2-2; 9 bases fit TRBD1. Unmatched junction bases numbered 4, after V lost 1 base and J lost 1 base. Germline assignment: CDR1 LGHNA and CDR2 YNFKEQ. The CDR3 totals 17 residues. CDR3 nucleotides: TGTGCCAGCAGCCAAGGCAGACAGGGGGAGAACACCGGGGAGCTGTTTTTT. It specifies CASSQGRQGENTGELFF.

The rearrangement links TRBV19 to TRBJ1-2, with 10 bases lining up with TRBD1. Germline assignment: CDR1 LNHDA and CDR2 SQIVND (reference sequence). V lost 7 bases, J lost 1 base, and 3 bases stayed unmatched. The CDR3 is made up of 14 amino acids. The CDR3, as DNA: TGTGCCAGTATTCGGACAGGGGGTAACTATGGCTACACCTTC. This codes for CASIRTGGNYGYTF.

This chain joins TRBV18 and TRBJ2-7; maybe TRBD1 (5 bases). The CDR3 contains 13 residues. The ends were cut back, 4 bases at V and 3 bases at J, with 10 bases in the middle. Germline values: CDR1 KGHSH, CDR2 LQKENI. The CDR3: CASSLGPGYEQYF. In DNA form, the CDR3 reads TGTGCCAGCTCACTGGGGCCTGGCTACGAGCAGTACTTC.

The chain employs TRBV19 and TRBJ1-5; maybe TRBD1 (6 bases). CDR3 size: 15 residues. Trimming pared 5 bases from V and 0 bases from J, leaving 11 bases between. CDR1 is LNHDA, CDR2 SQIVND, per germline (reference sequence). For the CDR3, the DNA is TGTGCCAGTAGTTCAGGGGACCTTAGCAATCAGCCCCAGCATTTT. Translating it yields CASSSGDLSNQPQHF.

The V call is TRBV4-1, the J call TRBJ2-2; D call uncertain. The CDR3 loop spans 14 amino acids. V dropped 3 bases and J dropped 0 bases, with 5 bases sitting between them. CDR1 and CDR2 from the germline V gene are MGHRA and YSYEKL. The CDR3 region is CASSQAANTGELFF. The CDR3, as DNA: TGCGCCAGCAGCCAGGCCGCGAACACCGGGGAGCTGTTTTTT.

The chain combines TRBV4-1 with TRBJ2-2; a possible D gene is TRBD2 (5 bases). Germline V gene sequence: CDR1 MGHRA, CDR2 YSYEKL. This CDR3 has 14 residues. The V gene lost 0 bases and the J gene lost 3 bases, with 5 bases spanning the gap. CDR3 protein: CASSQEDYTGELFF. DNA of the CDR3: TGCGCCAGCAGCCAAGAGGACTACACCGGGGAGCTGTTTTTT.

This clone was detected a few times. The gene calls are TRBV11-3 and TRBJ2-7, with D tentatively TRBD1 (6 bases). The CDR3 covers 17 residues. Trimming pared 5 bases from V and 9 bases from J, leaving 29 bases between. The germline V gene encodes CDR1 SGHNT and CDR2 YENEEA. This chain's CDR3 is CASSAYDPASGTSGQYF. The CDR3 nucleotides read TGTGCCAGCAGCGCATATGACCCCGCCTCCGGGACATCGGGGCAGTACTTC.

This clone is a singleton in its sample. This chain links TRBV6-5 with TRBJ1-3, with 10 bases that match TRBD1. The V gene end was trimmed by 8 bases and the J gene end by 3 bases; junction bases not matched to a gene: 7. The germline V gene encodes CDR1 MNHEY and CDR2 SVGAGI. The CDR3 is 15 amino acids. CDR3 region: CASGKGQGFGNTIYF. For the CDR3, the DNA is TGTGCCAGCGGAAAGGGACAGGGGTTTGGAAACACCATATATTTT.

The rearrangement uses TRBV7-2 and TRBJ2-3; 10 nucleotides line up with TRBD2. Trimming cost V 1 base and J 3 bases; bases outside gene matches: 4. CDR1 is SGHTA and CDR2 is FQGNSA in the germline V gene. This CDR3 contains 16 residues. The CDR3 sequence: CASSLVAAGGTDTQYF. The CDR3 DNA sequence: TGTGCCAGCAGCTTAGTCGCAGCGGGGGGGACAGATACGCAGTATTTT.